This is a list of T cell receptor beta chains from one sample in a study of blood T cell repertoires in COVID-19. Data came from immunoSEQ multiplex PCR; TCRdb stores just in-frame clones and leaves some out. The sample records roughly 80,000 clones, 80% being singletons. Sample: peripheral blood. The receptor source for this set is a man aged 60 to 75 with active or convalescent COVID-19. The CDR3 runs from the conserved cysteine through the conserved F or W. The D gene is left open where the match is weak. Rows may omit the clone size; those that give it use once, few, many or a size class.

size	D	V	J	CDR3	DNA
NA	NA	TRBV18	TRBJ1-2	CASSPPGGYGYTF	TGTGCCAGCTCACCACCCGGTGGCTATGGCTACACCTTC
few	NA	TRBV5-6	TRBJ1-1	CASSPTLRVPEAFF	TGTGCCAGCAGCCCAACACTCAGGGTTCCTGAAGCTTTCTTT
NA	TRBD2	TRBV4-1	TRBJ2-5	CASSQDRLAGRETQYF	TGCGCCAGCAGCCAAGATCGGCTAGCGGGTAGAGAGACCCAGTACTTC
NA	TRBD1	TRBV7-9	TRBJ1-1	CASSSSGGGRNTEAFF	TGTGCCAGCAGCTCCTCAGGGGGTGGAAGGAACACTGAAGCTTTCTTT
NA	NA	TRBV2	TRBJ1-5	CASSENLPGNQPQHF	TGTGCCAGCAGTGAGAACCTTCCGGGCAATCAGCCCCAGCATTTT
NA	TRBD2	TRBV3-1/TRBV3-2	TRBJ2-5	CASSQAGGPETQYF	TGTGCCAGCAGCCAAGCGGGGGGGCCAGAGACCCAGTACTTC
NA	NA	TRBV4-1	TRBJ1-1	CASSQQAGASNTEAFF	TGCGCCAGCAGCCAACAGGCAGGGGCTTCGAACACTGAAGCTTTCTTT
NA	NA	TRBV11-2	TRBJ2-7	CASSSTKTVAYEQYF	TGTGCCAGCAGCTCGACGAAGACAGTAGCCTACGAGCAGTACTTC
NA	NA	TRBV7-9	TRBJ2-7	CASSPRRDSRGSEQYF	TGTGCCAGCAGCCCTAGGAGGGACAGTCGGGGGAGCGAGCAGTACTTC
once	TRBD1	TRBV29-1	TRBJ1-2	CSVVDRAAGYTF	TGCAGCGTCGTTGACAGGGCAGCTGGCTACACCTTC
NA	TRBD1	TRBV6-8	TRBJ1-5	CASSYKRQGPGCQPQHF	TGTGCCAGCAGTTACAAGAGACAGGGTCCAGGGTGTCAGCCCCAGCATTTT
NA	NA	TRBV4-3	TRBJ2-5	CASSQDQGGSGETQYF	TGCGCCAGCAGCCAAGATCAAGGAGGTTCGGGAGAGACCCAGTACTTC
NA	TRBD1	TRBV4-3	TRBJ2-3	CASSQQTGGAGNTDTQYF	TGCGCCAGCAGCCAACAGACAGGGGGCGCAGGGAACACAGATACGCAGTATTTT
many	TRBD1	TRBV6-5	TRBJ1-2	CASIIRQGAYGYTF	TGTGCCAGCATCATCAGGCAGGGGGCCTATGGCTACACCTTC
NA	NA	TRBV5-6	TRBJ1-5	CASSSRGGRGNQPQHF	TGTGCCAGCAGCTCTCGGGGGGGTAGGGGCAATCAGCCCCAGCATTTT
NA	NA	TRBV20-1	TRBJ1-5	CSASAQELNQPQHF	TGCAGTGCTAGTGCCCAAGAACTCAATCAGCCCCAGCATTTT
NA	NA	TRBV4-3	TRBJ2-1	CASSQDSELNEQFF	TGCGCCAGCAGCCAAGATTCCGAGTTGAATGAGCAGTTCTTC
few	NA	TRBV5-6	TRBJ2-2	CAIPPRKRRGTGELFF	TGTGCCATCCCGCCAAGGAAGCGTAGAGGAACCGGGGAGCTGTTTTTT
NA	TRBD1	TRBV19	TRBJ2-1	CASSRTGTGGYNEQFF	TGTGCCAGTAGCCGCACCGGGACAGGGGGATACAATGAGCAGTTCTTC
NA	NA	TRBV30	TRBJ2-5	CAWSPGLIEETQYF	TGTGCCTGGAGCCCGGGACTGATCGAAGAGACCCAGTACTTC
NA	TRBD2	TRBV3-1/TRBV3-2	TRBJ2-3	CASRTSGITDTQYF	TGTGCCAGCAGAACTAGCGGGATCACAGATACGCAGTATTTT
NA	NA	TRBV12-3/TRBV12-4	TRBJ1-5	CASSRTTNSPQHF	TGTGCCAGCAGCCGGACAACGAATTCGCCCCAGCATTTT
few	NA	TRBV7-2	TRBJ2-3	CASSPLAADTQYF	TGTGCCAGCAGCCCCCTAGCTGCAGATACGCAGTATTTT
NA	TRBD1	TRBV9	TRBJ1-2	CASSAGGDYGYTF	TGTGCCAGCAGTGCAGGGGGCGACTATGGCTACACCTTC
once	NA	TRBV7-2	TRBJ1-4	CASSLAAGDEKLFF	TGTGCCAGCAGCTTAGCTGCAGGGGATGAAAAACTGTTTTTT
NA	TRBD1	TRBV19	TRBJ2-3	CATQDRARVTDTQYF	TGTGCCACCCAGGACAGGGCGAGGGTCACAGATACGCAGTATTTT
NA	TRBD2	TRBV5-1	TRBJ2-5	CASSPGAGGLQETQYF	TGCGCCAGCAGCCCGGGAGCGGGGGGGCTCCAAGAGACCCAGTACTTC
NA	TRBD1	TRBV3-1/TRBV3-2	TRBJ2-1	CASSQDPRRDRGYNEQFF	TGTGCCAGCAGCCAAGATCCCCGCCGGGACAGGGGGTACAATGAGCAGTTCTTC
NA	TRBD2	TRBV6-2/TRBV6-3	TRBJ2-1	CASSPLGSGGYNEQFF	TGTGCCAGCAGTCCGTTAGGTAGCGGGGGTTACAATGAGCAGTTCTTC
NA	NA	TRBV27	TRBJ1-2	CASSQTVNYGYTF	TGTGCCAGCAGCCAAACAGTTAACTATGGCTACACCTTC
NA	TRBD1	TRBV5-1	TRBJ1-1	CASSLLRDRGRTEAFF	TGCGCCAGCAGCCTTCTCCGGGACAGGGGAAGGACTGAAGCTTTCTTT
few	NA	TRBV11-2	TRBJ2-4	CASSLGHPTKNIQYF	TGTGCCAGCAGCTTAGGACACCCCACCAAAAACATTCAGTACTTC
few	NA	TRBV3-1/TRBV3-2	TRBJ1-2	CASSQTGRNYGYTF	TGTGCCAGCAGCCAGACTGGGAGGAACTATGGCTACACCTTC
NA	NA	TRBV3-1/TRBV3-2	TRBJ1-4	CASSQVSGFSEKLFF	TGTGCCAGCAGCCAAGTGAGTGGTTTTAGTGAAAAACTGTTTTTT
NA	NA	TRBV6-5	TRBJ2-7	CASSQSSGGSYEQYF	TGTGCCAGCAGCCAGAGCTCAGGTGGCTCCTACGAGCAGTACTTC
NA	NA	TRBV7-6	TRBJ2-3	CASSLGGPSTDTQYF	TGTGCCAGCAGCTTAGGAGGTCCTAGCACAGATACGCAGTATTTT
NA	TRBD2	TRBV12-5	TRBJ2-3	CASGPRTSGGTDTQYF	TGTGCTAGTGGTCCCAGGACTAGCGGGGGCACAGATACGCAGTATTTT
NA	TRBD2	TRBV7-3	TRBJ2-5	CASSRTGGAQETQYF	TGTGCCAGCAGCCGAACGGGGGGGGCCCAAGAGACCCAGTACTTC
NA	NA	TRBV7-3	TRBJ2-1	CASSFSMASRANEQFF	TGTGCCAGCAGCTTTAGTATGGCTAGCCGGGCCAATGAGCAGTTCTTC
NA	TRBD1	TRBV18	TRBJ1-2	CASSPSDRGEGYTF	TGTGCCAGCTCACCTTCGGACAGGGGAGAAGGCTACACCTTC
NA	NA	TRBV7-9	TRBJ1-4	CASSPPPGNEKLFF	TGTGCCAGCAGCCCCCCGCCCGGGAATGAAAAACTGTTTTTT
NA	NA	TRBV5-5	TRBJ1-3	CASSLAGGDLSGNTIYF	TGTGCCAGCAGCTTGGCCGGGGGGGATCTCTCTGGAAACACCATATATTTT
NA	NA	TRBV12-5	TRBJ2-3	CASGLDRADTQYF	TGTGCTAGTGGTTTGGACAGGGCAGATACGCAGTATTTT
NA	TRBD1	TRBV15	TRBJ2-2	CATSERQGNTGELFF	TGTGCCACCAGCGAACGACAGGGAAACACCGGGGAGCTGTTTTTT
NA	NA	TRBV2	TRBJ1-2	CASSGGEGLGYTF	TGTGCCAGCAGCGGGGGGGAGGGTCTCGGCTACACCTTC
NA	TRBD1	TRBV9	TRBJ2-7	CASSIGQGPSYEQYF	TGTGCCAGCAGCATCGGACAGGGTCCCTCCTACGAGCAGTACTTC
NA	TRBD1	TRBV30	TRBJ1-2	CAWRTGFNYGYTF	TGTGCCTGGAGGACAGGGTTTAACTATGGCTACACCTTC
large	TRBD1	TRBV7-9	TRBJ1-5	CASSLGGTGGNQPQHF	TGTGCCAGCAGCTTAGGTGGGACAGGGGGCAATCAGCCCCAGCATTTT
NA	NA	TRBV5-8	TRBJ1-1	CASSFDLNYNEAFF	TGTGCCAGCAGCTTTGACCTGAACTATAATGAAGCTTTCTTT
once	TRBD1	TRBV4-2	TRBJ2-5	CASSQDAGTGQETQYF	TGTGCCAGCAGCCAAGATGCCGGGACAGGTCAAGAGACCCAGTACTTC
NA	TRBD2	TRBV9	TRBJ2-7	CASSVSSGTPEQYF	TGTGCCAGCAGCGTTTCGAGCGGGACTCCCGAGCAGTACTTC
NA	NA	TRBV3-1/TRBV3-2	TRBJ2-2	CASSPGLITGELFF	TGTGCCAGCAGCCCGGGACTGATCACCGGGGAGCTGTTTTTT
NA	TRBD1	TRBV7-9	TRBJ1-2	CASSPGQGDYGYTF	TGTGCCAGCAGCCCAGGACAGGGTGATTATGGCTACACCTTC
NA	TRBD1	TRBV4-1	TRBJ1-5	CASSQVGTERSPQHF	TGCGCCAGCAGCCAAGTAGGGACAGAAAGGAGCCCCCAGCATTTT
NA	TRBD1	TRBV27	TRBJ1-6	CASSQGTASPLHF	TGTGCCAGCAGTCAGGGGACAGCCTCACCCCTCCACTTT
NA	NA	TRBV7-2	TRBJ2-3	CASSFGLRTDTQYF	TGTGCCAGCAGCTTCGGACTCCGCACAGATACGCAGTATTTT
NA	NA	TRBV2	TRBJ2-6	CASSEAGSGTLILSGANVLTF	TGTGCCAGCAGTGAAGCCGGATCCGGGACACTTATTCTCTCTGGGGCCAACGTCCTGACTTTC
NA	NA	TRBV15	TRBJ1-1	CATSRGTGGVLEGTEAFF	TGTGCCACCAGCAGAGGCACTGGGGGGGTACTTGAAGGCACTGAAGCTTTCTTT
NA	NA	TRBV24-1	TRBJ2-1	CATSDSSVVEQFF	TGTGCCACCAGTGATTCTAGCGTGGTTGAGCAGTTCTTC